This TCR beta chain appears in the sequencing data of a study of blood T cell repertoires in COVID-19. Study details: Sites in the United States, Italy and Spain provided acute and convalescent COVID-19 samples. PBMCs, B-cell-depleted T cells, or T cells were the source of the cDNA or gDNA that made up the material.

V was clipped by 1 base and J by 2 bases; unmatched bases: 5. Germline V CDR1 and CDR2: SGHTA, FQGNSA. The CDR3 length is 16 residues. Original processing methods: The assay estimated nucleated cells by amplifying reference gene primers. Method: immunoSEQ multiplex PCR; TCRdb's copy keeps in-frame clones and lacks some. V and J calls and clone size are as listed in that table; D and trimming were resolved from the DNA. This sample has some 200,000 clones, with about 88% found just once. Enrollment of patients from Seattle took place during active infection, with longitudinal follow-up. V usage is TRBV7-2 and J usage is TRBJ2-1; 7 bases match TRBD2. The source of this sequence is a man aged 45-65 years with COVID-19, enrolled during active disease. Material: peripheral blood. CDR3 sequence reads: CASSLGGRGPYNEQFF. CDR3 nucleotides: TGTGCCAGCAGCTTAGGGGGGAGGGGACCCTACAATGAGCAGTTCTTC.